The entry that follows covers one TCR beta chain sequence. The target antigen is unknown. From germline, CDR1 is MDHEN and CDR2 SYDVKM. Trimming pared 5 bases from V and 0 bases from J, leaving 11 bases between. The CDR3 runs to 15 residues. The sample comes from a study of Ad26.COV2.S vaccination and SARS-CoV-2 variants. At the level of the study: The donor belonged to the COV1001 Ad26.COV2.S trial arm.

Treatment reported: around 19 received Ad26.COV2.S at low or high dose, single or two shots; 5 received placebo; per-sample allocation not given. Following the first vaccine or placebo injection, samples were taken on day 63. Notes on the study in general: It was found that vaccine and placebo recipients had similar non-spike TCR breadth.

Profiled with immunoSEQ multiplex PCR; TCRdb holds only in-frame clones, not every one. This sample yields 300,000 to 350,000 clones, of which 75% to 90% are seen a single time; around 10% belongs to the top ten. This clonotype was obtained from a person between 18 and 65 years old who received the Ad26.COV2.S COVID-19 vaccine or a placebo. The material was peripheral blood, obtained in a trial of Ad26.COV2.S vaccine versus placebo. The V call is TRBV28, the J call TRBJ1-3, with a weak D call TRBD1 (6 bases). The CDR3 DNA reads TGTGCCAGCAGTATTACAGGGACCTCTGGAAACACCATATATTTT. Translating it yields CASSITGTSGNTIYF.